The rows below give T cell receptor beta chains drawn from one sample of a study of T cell changes during pregnancy in multiple sclerosis. Only in-frame clones appear in the TCRdb table, and some are missing; sequencing was by immunoSEQ multiplex PCR. This sample has nearly 110,000 clones, with around 93% found just once. Sequencing was performed on peripheral blood, taken after pregnancy. The receptors originated from a female donor with multiple sclerosis, enrolled in a pregnancy study. Both conserved end residues are part of each CDR3. The order of the fields is D gene, J gene, V gene, clone size, CDR3 protein, CDR3 DNA. The D gene is left open where the match is weak. Rows give clone size only sometimes, using once, few, many, or a class for an expanded clone.

TRBD1 TRBJ2-2 TRBV6-1 . CASRRRDRDTGELFF TGTGCCAGCAGGCGCCGGGACAGAGACACCGGGGAGCTGTTTTTT
TRBD2 TRBJ2-1 TRBV30 . CAWSEGLAGDLYNEQFF TGTGCCTGGAGTGAAGGACTAGCGGGGGATCTTTACAATGAGCAGTTCTTC
TRBD1 TRBJ2-7 TRBV6-1 . CASSDGNRDSSYEQYF TGTGCCAGCAGTGATGGGAACCGGGACAGCTCCTACGAGCAGTACTTC
TRBD1 TRBJ2-3 TRBV14 . CASSQRAPGQGVRGTQYF TGTGCCAGCAGCCAAAGGGCACCGGGACAGGGGGTAAGAGGTACGCAGTATTTT
TRBD2 TRBJ2-3 TRBV11-3 . CASSSSTGGLAGGHTQYF TGTGCCAGCAGCTCCTCGACGGGGGGCCTAGCGGGAGGGCATACGCAGTATTTT
TRBD1 TRBJ1-1 TRBV19 . CASTDRVNTEAFF TGTGCCAGTACGGACAGGGTAAACACTGAAGCTTTCTTT
TRBD2 TRBJ2-1 TRBV25-1 . CASTQGAGGPGIEQFF TGTGCCAGCACTCAAGGGGCGGGAGGGCCCGGTATTGAGCAGTTCTTC
TRBD1 TRBJ1-4 TRBV7-9 . CASRGTATNEKLFF TGTGCCAGCAGGGGGACAGCAACTAATGAAAAACTGTTTTTT
. TRBJ1-2 TRBV5-8 . CASRTRGSYGYTF TGTGCCAGCAGGACCCGGGGTTCCTATGGCTACACCTTC
. TRBJ1-1 TRBV7-3 . CASSPGPENTEAFF TGTGCCAGCAGCCCAGGGCCCGAGAACACTGAAGCTTTCTTT
. TRBJ1-5 TRBV6-1 . CASSDNRDQPQHF TGTGCCAGCAGTGATAACAGGGATCAGCCCCAGCATTTT
TRBD2 TRBJ2-7 TRBV25-1 . CASSDPGGGLYEQYF TGTGCCAGCAGTGACCCGGGGGGGGGCCTCTACGAGCAGTACTTC
. TRBJ2-3 TRBV5-1 . CASSPPGLPADTQYF TGCGCCAGCAGCCCGCCGGGACTCCCCGCAGATACGCAGTATTTT
. TRBJ1-5 TRBV19 . CASSILGNQPQHF TGTGCCAGTAGTATTTTAGGCAATCAGCCCCAGCATTTT
TRBD1 TRBJ1-4 TRBV30 few CAFTGATNEKLFF TGTGCCTTCACAGGGGCGACTAATGAAAAACTGTTTTTT
. TRBJ1-1 TRBV5-6 . CASSLLGLVNTEAFF TGTGCCAGCAGCCTCCTGGGGCTGGTGAACACTGAAGCTTTCTTT
. TRBJ1-6 TRBV28 . CASTEGVSNSPLHF TGTGCCAGCACCGAAGGGGTTTCTAATTCACCCCTCCACTTT
TRBD1 TRBJ1-2 TRBV4-1 . CASSQAPRDSLYGYTF TGCGCCAGCAGCCAAGCCCCTCGGGACAGCCTCTATGGCTACACCTTC
TRBD1 TRBJ1-5 TRBV30 . CAWSTRQGNQPQHF TGTGCCTGGAGTACCCGACAGGGGAATCAGCCCCAGCATTTT
TRBD2 TRBJ2-3 TRBV4-2 . CASSDSSSGGRRGGTDTQYF TGTGCCAGCAGCGACTCCTCCTCTGGCGGGAGAAGGGGAGGCACAGATACGCAGTATTTT